This TCR beta chain was captured by sequencing in a study of metastatic and nonmetastatic thyroid tumors. Whole-study results and caveats: TCR beta diversity was reportedly significantly higher in malignant thyroid tumors than benign nodules, in blood and tumor.

A few counts support this clone. What it binds is unknown. Just one base apart from a much larger clone, this may be a read error. No patient received treatment before thyroid surgery. In the original processing: Variation in CDR3 across clinicopathological groups served as the basis for constructing a distant-metastasis classifier in papillary thyroid cancer. Through MiXCR, TCRdb re-clonotyped the PCR reads. TCRdb, rather than the study authors, made the V and J calls. The profile covers tens of thousands of clones, with around 13% appearing a single time and more than 7% taken by the ten largest. CDR3 length equals 14 residues. With 7 bases clipped from V and 6 bases from J, the junction kept 8 bases outside the gene matches. The germline gives CDR1 MNHNS, CDR2 SASEGT.

The chain has TRBV6-1 and TRBJ2-1, with TRBD2 matching 8 bases. Specimen: tumor tissue. The TCR originated in a female donor with papillary thyroid cancer or a benign thyroid nodule (not recorded which). Some clones in this sample may be carry-over from other donors' samples. Here the CDR3 DNA reads TGTGCCAGCATCCCAATCGGGGGGGGCAATGAGCAGTTCTTC. Translating it yields CASIPIGGGNEQFF.